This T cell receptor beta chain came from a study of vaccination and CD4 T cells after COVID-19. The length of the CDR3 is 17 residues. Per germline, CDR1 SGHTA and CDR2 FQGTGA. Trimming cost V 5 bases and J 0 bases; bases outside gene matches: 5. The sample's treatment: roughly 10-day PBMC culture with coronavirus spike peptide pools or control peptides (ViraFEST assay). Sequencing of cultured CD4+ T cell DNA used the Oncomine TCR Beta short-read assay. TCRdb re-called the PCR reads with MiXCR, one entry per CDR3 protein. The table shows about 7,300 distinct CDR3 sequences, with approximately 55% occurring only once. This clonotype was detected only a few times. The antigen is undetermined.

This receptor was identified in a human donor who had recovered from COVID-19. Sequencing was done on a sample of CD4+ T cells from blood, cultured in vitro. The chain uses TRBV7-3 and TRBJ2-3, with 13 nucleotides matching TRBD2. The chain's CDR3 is CASSRLAGGSSTDTQYF. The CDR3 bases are TGTGCCAGCAGCCGACTAGCGGGGGGTTCTAGCACAGATACGCAGTATTTT.